This T cell receptor (beta chain) was documented in a study of coeliac disease. CDR3 size: 14 residues. J was trimmed by 10 bases and V by 5 bases; bases with no gene match: 9. Germline V gives CDR1 SNHLY, CDR2 FYNNEI. Using immunoSEQ multiplex PCR, the repertoire was profiled, and TCRdb retains in-frame clones only, with some absent. There are some 3,200 clones in the sample; roughly two thirds occur only once, and 30% to 40% lies in the top ten. The receptor was isolated from a woman in her thirties or forties. This sequence joins TRBV2 and TRBJ1-4; 8 bases agree with TRBD1. Sequenced sample: intraepithelial lymphocytes from the gut. This chain's CDR3 is CASSFLGQGGKLFF. The DNA of the CDR3 is TGTGCCAGCAGTTTTTTAGGACAGGGAGGAAAACTGTTTTTT.